Listed below are T cell receptor beta chains from one sample, sequenced in a study of cytomegalovirus exposure and HLA in healthy donors. Clones were sequenced by immunoSEQ multiplex PCR, and TCRdb holds only the in-frame ones, with some missing. The data hold just over 150,000 clones, with around three quarters observed a single time. The sequencing input was PBMCs. The receptors were gathered from a man aged 35 to 55 in good health and CMV-seropositive. The CDR3 runs from the conserved cysteine through the conserved F or W. Each record gives: J gene, CDR3 length, clone size, V gene, CDR3 protein. Size values are once, few and many counts, or a class for expanded clones, and some rows have none.

TRBJ1-2	15	-	TRBV4-1	CASSLRDRMSYGYTF
TRBJ2-7	16	-	TRBV7-9	CASSLKGLDRGHEQYF
TRBJ1-5	13	once	TRBV6-5	CASSYGQFQPQHF
TRBJ2-1	17	few	TRBV2	CASSERVAGKTYNEQFF
TRBJ1-4	15	-	TRBV4-3	CASSQAGGQLEKLFF
TRBJ2-7	15	-	TRBV5-5	CASSYYRGNTYEQYF
TRBJ1-4	17	-	TRBV14	CASSPLAPGTTNEKLFF
TRBJ1-4	14	-	TRBV7-8	CASSPGGGREKLFF
TRBJ2-5	14	-	TRBV7-9	CASSLRGGGETQYF
TRBJ2-7	14	-	TRBV30	CAWSPIYRGREQYF
TRBJ1-6	16	-	TRBV4-1	CASSRDISSYNSPLHF
TRBJ2-6	18	-	TRBV9	CASSVERQGPSGANVLTF
TRBJ2-1	15	once	TRBV15	CATSREQSSYNEQFF
TRBJ1-1	12	-	TRBV15	CATSWARTEAFF
TRBJ2-5	15	once	TRBV12-5	CASGPGTALQETQYF
TRBJ2-5	11	-	TRBV27	CASSFRETQYF
TRBJ2-4	13	few	TRBV11-3	CASSLGQGNIQYF
TRBJ1-2	14	-	TRBV27	CASRGGFRGLGYTF
TRBJ2-1	17	-	TRBV5-1	CASSFGFGGGADNEQFF
TRBJ1-5	15	-	TRBV15	CATSRGLIGNQPQHF
TRBJ1-2	14	-	TRBV27	CASTRTGFNYGYTF
TRBJ2-1	10	once	TRBV10-3	CAISPNEQFF
TRBJ2-1	18	-	TRBV19	CASSARTSGRSSYNEQFF
TRBJ2-7	15	once	TRBV5-1	CASSLGRGRGYEQYF
TRBJ1-2	17	-	TRBV9	CASSANPNLDSGYGYTF
TRBJ2-5	15	-	TRBV9	CASSATGQGKETQYF
TRBJ2-7	15	once	TRBV10-3	CAISEPKGGALEQYF
TRBJ1-5	13	-	TRBV4-3	CASSQDRGQPQHF
TRBJ1-2	13	-	TRBV9	CASSVGQGGGYTF
TRBJ2-7	15	-	TRBV5-8	CASSFGQGTGEEQYF